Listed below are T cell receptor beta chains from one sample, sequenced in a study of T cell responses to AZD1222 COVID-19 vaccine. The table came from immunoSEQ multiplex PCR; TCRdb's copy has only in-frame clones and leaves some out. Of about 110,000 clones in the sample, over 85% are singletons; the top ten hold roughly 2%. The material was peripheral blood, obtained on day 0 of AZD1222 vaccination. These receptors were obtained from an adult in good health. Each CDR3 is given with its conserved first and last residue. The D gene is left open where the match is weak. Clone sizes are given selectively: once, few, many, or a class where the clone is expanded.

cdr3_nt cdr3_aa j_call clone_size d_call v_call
TGCGCCAGCAGCCCAAGCGGTAGGTACGAGCAGTACTTC CASSPSGRYEQYF TRBJ2-7 NA NA TRBV4-1
TGTGCCAGCAGTAGTGGGGGAGACCTATATAGCAATCAGCCCCAGCATTTT CASSSGGDLYSNQPQHF TRBJ1-5 NA NA TRBV28
TGTGCCAGCAGTACTGAACGAACGGGCGGAAACACCATATATTTT CASSTERTGGNTIYF TRBJ1-3 NA NA TRBV6-2/TRBV6-3
TGTGCCTGGAGTCGGCTAGCGGGGACCTCGAACACCGGGGAGCTGTTTTTT CAWSRLAGTSNTGELFF TRBJ2-2 few TRBD2 TRBV30
TGTGCCAGTGCCGACGGGCTCAGACAGCCCCAGCATTTT CASADGLRQPQHF TRBJ1-5 NA NA TRBV19
TGTGCCTGGAGGGCACTTAGCGCGGGAAAGCAGTTCTTC CAWRALSAGKQFF TRBJ2-1 NA NA TRBV30
TGTGCCAGCTCACCCGCGGCGAGAAACACTGAAGCTTTCTTT CASSPAARNTEAFF TRBJ1-1 NA NA TRBV18
TGTGCCACCAGTGATCGAGCGTACGACAATGAGCAGTTCTTC CATSDRAYDNEQFF TRBJ2-1 NA NA TRBV24-1
TGTGCCAGTAGTATCCGGGCCAGGGCGAACACTGAAGCTTTCTTT CASSIRARANTEAFF TRBJ1-1 NA NA TRBV19
TGTGCCAGTAGTATTGCAGGGGCGGTTTACGAGCAGTACTTC CASSIAGAVYEQYF TRBJ2-7 NA NA TRBV19
TGTGCCAGCAGCTTTAAGGATAGGGTAACCGGGGAGCTGTTTTTT CASSFKDRVTGELFF TRBJ2-2 NA NA TRBV11-3
TGTGCCACCAGCGGACCGAACACTGAAGCTTTCTTT CATSGPNTEAFF TRBJ1-1 NA NA TRBV15
TGTGCCAGCTCACCACCGACCGCTTACGAGCAGTACTTC CASSPPTAYEQYF TRBJ2-7 NA NA TRBV18
TGTGCCAGCAGTTTACAACTCTCCCGGGACAGATACGAGCAGTACTTC CASSLQLSRDRYEQYF TRBJ2-7 NA TRBD1 TRBV27
TGTGCCAGCGCCCGGAGCAATCAGCCCCAGCATTTT CASARSNQPQHF TRBJ1-5 NA NA TRBV6-5
TGTGCCAGCAGTACAGACCGGGGTGGGGCTGGCTACACCTTC CASSTDRGGAGYTF TRBJ1-2 NA NA TRBV27
TGTGCCAGCAGCCCAGATGGAAACACCATATATTTT CASSPDGNTIYF TRBJ1-3 NA NA TRBV7-8
TGTGCCAGCAGTTACGTACAGAATGAAAAACTGTTTTTT CASSYVQNEKLFF TRBJ1-4 NA NA TRBV6-5
TGTGCCAGCAGCTTACTTCCAGGGGGCTACACTGAAGCTTTCTTT CASSLLPGGYTEAFF TRBJ1-1 NA TRBD1 TRBV7-9
TGTGCCAGCAGCTTAGACGTCGTACTAGCGGGGGGGAGCTCCTACAATGAGCAGTTCTTC CASSLDVVLAGGSSYNEQFF TRBJ2-1 NA TRBD2 TRBV11-2
TGTGCCAGCAGCTTAGTTCGGAAGACCCAGTACTTC CASSLVRKTQYF TRBJ2-5 NA NA TRBV7-2
TGTGCCTGGAGTGTCGGGCGGTCGGGCACTGAAGCTTTCTTT CAWSVGRSGTEAFF TRBJ1-1 NA NA TRBV30
TGTGCCAGCAGGGGCGGACAGGGTCATGAATACGAGCAGTACTTC CASRGGQGHEYEQYF TRBJ2-7 NA TRBD1 TRBV5-6
TGCGCCAGCAGGGGGGAGGGACCCGTCTATGGCTACACCTTC CASRGEGPVYGYTF TRBJ1-2 NA NA TRBV10-1
TGTGCCAGCAGTGTCACCGGGACTAGCCATAGCTCCTACAATGAGCAGTTCTTC CASSVTGTSHSSYNEQFF TRBJ2-1 NA TRBD2 TRBV6-1
TGTGCCAGCAGCTTAGGGGGACTAGCGGAGCGGACCGGGGAGCTGTTTTTT CASSLGGLAERTGELFF TRBJ2-2 NA TRBD2 TRBV11-2
TGTGCCAGCAGCCAAGGCGACAGCCGGCAGTATTTT CASSQGDSRQYF TRBJ2-3 NA NA TRBV7-7
TGTGCCAGCAGCCAGCGCGGGGGAAGCTCCTACAATGAGCAGTTCTTC CASSQRGGSSYNEQFF TRBJ2-1 NA TRBD2 TRBV5-6
TGTGCCAGCAGCCCGATTGGGGGAGGCAATCAGCCCCAGCATTTT CASSPIGGGNQPQHF TRBJ1-5 NA NA TRBV7-2
TGTGCCAGCAGCCGAGATCTACAGGGTGAGCAGTTCTTC CASSRDLQGEQFF TRBJ2-1 NA NA TRBV7-8
TGTGCCAGCAGCCCAGGAAGGGGGGCGAACACCGGGGAGCTGTTTTTT CASSPGRGANTGELFF TRBJ2-2 NA NA TRBV11-2
TGTGCCAGCAGTCGACAGAACATGAACACTGAAGCTTTCTTT CASSRQNMNTEAFF TRBJ1-1 NA NA TRBV9
TGTGCCAGCAGCTTTGGGGGAGAAGCTTTCTTT CASSFGGEAFF TRBJ1-1 NA NA TRBV5-6
TGTGCCAGCAGTGATTATACGACTGGGAATTCACCCCTCCACTTT CASSDYTTGNSPLHF TRBJ1-6 NA NA TRBV2
TGTGCCAGCAGCTTAGGAAGGGACAGGGGGAATCAGCCCCAGCATTTT CASSLGRDRGNQPQHF TRBJ1-5 NA TRBD1 TRBV7-9
TGTGCCAGCAGCCTCTACGAGCAGTACTTC CASSLYEQYF TRBJ2-7 NA NA TRBV6-5
TGTGCCAGCAGCCTGCCGAGGGGACGACTTACTGAAGCTTTCTTT CASSLPRGRLTEAFF TRBJ1-1 NA NA TRBV5-4
TGCGCCAGCAGCTTGGGAGGGGGCATTAGGAATTCACCCCTCCACTTT CASSLGGGIRNSPLHF TRBJ1-6 few TRBD1 TRBV5-1
TGTGCCAGTAGTTGGAGACTAGCGGGAGCAACCTACGAGCAGTACTTC CASSWRLAGATYEQYF TRBJ2-7 NA TRBD2 TRBV19
TGTGCCACTTACAGAAATGGCTACACCTTC CATYRNGYTF TRBJ1-2 NA NA TRBV28
TGTGCCAGCAGCCCATCCGGGACCCGAACCTACAATGAGCAGTTCTTC CASSPSGTRTYNEQFF TRBJ2-1 once NA TRBV7-8
TGTGCCAGCAGCCAAGCTGGGAAACGGACCCAAGAGACCCAGTACTTC CASSQAGKRTQETQYF TRBJ2-5 NA NA TRBV3-1/TRBV3-2
TGTGCCAGCAGCTCGGGACACCATAGCAATCAGCCCCAGCATTTT CASSSGHHSNQPQHF TRBJ1-5 NA NA TRBV7-2
TGTGCCAGCAGCTACACCGGGACAGGGGTTAACGAGCAGTACTTC CASSYTGTGVNEQYF TRBJ2-7 NA TRBD1 TRBV14
TGCGCCAGCAGTGAGTACAATCAGCCCCAGCATTTT CASSEYNQPQHF TRBJ1-5 NA NA TRBV10-2
TGTGCCAGCAGTTTACTCCAGACAGGAAACTATGGCTACACCTTC CASSLLQTGNYGYTF TRBJ1-2 NA NA TRBV28
TGTGCCAGCAGCGTAGCGGGGGGGCCCCAAACTGAAGCTTTCTTT CASSVAGGPQTEAFF TRBJ1-1 NA NA TRBV9
TGTGCCAGCAGTATTTTACAATCAGATGGCTACACCTTC CASSILQSDGYTF TRBJ1-2 NA NA TRBV12-3/TRBV12-4
TGTGCCAGTAGTATAGAAGTACAGGCGGGCAATCAGCCCCAGCATTTT CASSIEVQAGNQPQHF TRBJ1-5 NA NA TRBV19
TGTGCCAGCAGCGCCCGACTAGAGAGCGGGGCCTCCTACAATGAGCAGTTCTTC CASSARLESGASYNEQFF TRBJ2-1 NA TRBD2 TRBV7-9
TGTGCCAGCAGCTTCGGGGGTTCCTCCTACAATGAGCAGTTCTTC CASSFGGSSYNEQFF TRBJ2-1 NA NA TRBV3-1/TRBV3-2
TGTGCCAGCAGTGCAACGGGAGTGATCAGGCAGCCCCAGCATTTT CASSATGVIRQPQHF TRBJ1-5 NA NA TRBV27
TGTGCCAGCAGTTTGGCCACGGGAAGCACAGATACGCAGTATTTT CASSLATGSTDTQYF TRBJ2-3 NA NA TRBV28
TGCAGTGCCACCGGAAACATTCAGTACTTC CSATGNIQYF TRBJ2-4 NA NA TRBV20-1